The 29 T cell receptor beta chains given below trace back to one sample, sequenced in a study of beta chain features in type 1 diabetes. Expressed TCRB transcripts were sequenced because the entire RNA isolate underwent reverse transcription. The table came from immunoSEQ multiplex PCR; TCRdb's copy has only in-frame clones and leaves some out. The data show around 400,000 clones, less than 15% seen once. Sequences were obtained from naive CD4+ T cells from blood. These TCRs come from a woman between 18 and 29 years old in good health.

This clone has only a few counts. V gene TRBV5-1 combines with J gene TRBJ2-5; D may be TRBD1 (5 bases). This CDR3 spans 13 amino acids. Germline CDR1 reads SGHRS; CDR2 reads YFSETQ. V lost 2 bases and J lost 2, with 7 bases in between. DNA of the CDR3: TGCGCCAGCAGCTTTCCAGGGCAAGAGACCCAGTACTTC. Translating it yields CASSFPGQETQYF.

J is TRBJ2-1 and V is TRBV18; D is perhaps TRBD2 (6 bases). The CDR3 runs 17 residues. Germline V gene lookup returns CDR1 KGHSH and CDR2 LQKENI. With 3 bases removed from V and 4 bases from J, the gap between germline ends came to 19 bases. The DNA of the CDR3 is TGTGCCAGCTCACCCCCTGGGACGGGAGCTGCTTACAATGAGCAGTTCTTC. Translating gives CASSPPGTGAAYNEQFF.

This clone was detected a few times. This sequence joins TRBV28 and TRBJ2-6; TRBD2 might be the D (5 bases). The CDR3 is 13 residues long. Germline V lookup: CDR1 MDHEN, CDR2 SYDVKM. V was cut by 11 bases and J by 0 bases, with 8 bases left in between. The CDR3 DNA reads as TGTGCCTTGGGAGTCTCTGGGGCCAACGTCCTGACTTTC. Residues: CALGVSGANVLTF.

The chain employs TRBV30 and TRBJ1-5, with D perhaps TRBD1 (6 bases). The CDR3 runs to 15 residues. CDR1 GTSNPN and CDR2 SVGIG come from the germline V gene (reference sequence). With 0 bases removed from V and 2 bases from J, the gap between germline ends came to 11 bases. The CDR3 region is CAWSVPGGGNQPQHF. The CDR3, as DNA: TGTGCCTGGAGTGTACCGGGGGGCGGCAATCAGCCCCAGCATTTT. Using reference TRBV30 and TRBJ1-5 for the parts outside the CDR3, the full variable domain is SQTIHQWPATLVQPVGSPLSLECTVEGTSNPNLYWYRQAAGRGLQLLFYSVGIGQISSEVPQNLSASRPQDRQFILSSKKLLLSDSGFYLCAWSVPGGGNQPQHFGDGTRLSIL.

A few counts support this clone. V gene TRBV30 combines with J gene TRBJ2-2, with 14 bases that match TRBD2. V shed 3 bases and J 3 bases; nucleotides not matched to a gene: 15. Germline V lookup: CDR1 GTSNPN, CDR2 SVGIG (reference sequence). The CDR3 has 20 amino acids. The CDR3 region has the DNA TGTGCCTGGAGAGCACCCTGGACTAGCGGGAGGAGTCTGGACACCGGGGAGCTGTTTTTT. It translates to CAWRAPWTSGRSLDTGELFF.

This chain uses TRBV5-1 with TRBJ2-7, with 8 bases lining up with TRBD2. CDR1 is SGHRS, CDR2 YFSETQ, per germline. CDR3 length: 16 amino acids. After removal of 4 bases from V and 3 bases from J, the junction contained 12 bases not matched to a gene. The CDR3 DNA is TGCGCCAGCAGCACAAACAAAGCGGGGGTAAGCTACGAGCAGTACTTC. Translation: CASSTNKAGVSYEQYF.

This rearrangement joins TRBV5-1 to TRBJ2-7; D unresolved. Germline-derived CDR1 and CDR2 are SGHRS and YFSETQ. The length of the CDR3 is 13 residues. V shed 0 bases and J shed 0 bases, with 4 bases lying between them. The CDR3 nucleotides read TGCGCCAGCAGCTTGGAGAGCTCCTACGAGCAGTACTTC. It yields the protein CASSLESSYEQYF.

A remark on this clone: The same CDR3 arises from other DNA sequences in this sample as well. J is TRBJ2-7 and V is TRBV15; 12 bases are a match to TRBD2. Germline CDR1 is LNHNV and CDR2 is YYDKDF (reference sequence). CDR3 length: 15 residues. The V segment lost 5 bases and the J segment 2 bases; nucleotides outside the gene matches: 4. CDR3 nucleotides: TGTGCCACCAGCGTTGGACTAGCGGGAACCTACGAGCAGTACTTC. Residues: CATSVGLAGTYEQYF.

This clone appeared a few times. In DNA, the CDR3 is TGCAGCGTTGTTCTAGCGGGGCCCTACGAGCAGTACTTC. This translates into CSVVLAGPYEQYF. This chain joins TRBV29-1 and TRBJ2-7, with 9 bases identical to TRBD2. The CDR3 has 13 amino acids. From germline, CDR1 is SQVTM and CDR2 ANQGSEA. V lost 4 bases, J lost 2 bases, and 3 bases stayed unmatched.

The genes are TRBV6-6 and TRBJ2-1; no definite D call. From germline, CDR1 is MNHNY and CDR2 SVGAGI (reference sequence). This CDR3 region has 16 residues. Trimming pared 0 bases from V and 7 bases from J, leaving 16 bases between. The CDR3 sequence is CASSYSLHMNGNEQFF. The CDR3 DNA reads as TGTGCCAGCAGTTACTCTCTTCATATGAACGGTAATGAGCAGTTCTTC.

The chain recombines TRBV7-3 with TRBJ2-1, with D uncertain. CDR1 is SGHTA, CDR2 FQGTGA, per germline. Trimming took 2 bases from V and 7 from J, leaving 12 bases between them. The CDR3 spans 14 residues. The CDR3, as DNA: TGTGCCAGCAGCTTAGTTTTGGCGGCAAATGAGCAGTTCTTC. Its translation: CASSLVLAANEQFF.

This clone has just a few counts. The V call is TRBV5-1, the J call TRBJ2-2, with 8 bases matching TRBD1. Germline CDR1 reads SGHRS; CDR2 reads YFSETQ. The V segment lost 0 bases and the J segment 2 bases; nucleotides outside the gene matches: 3. This CDR3 spans 16 amino acids. CDR3 in amino acids: CASSLDPGGNTGELFF. Here the CDR3 DNA reads TGCGCCAGCAGCTTGGATCCAGGGGGCAACACCGGGGAGCTGTTTTTT. Filled out from reference TRBV5-1 and TRBJ2-2, the complete variable domain reads KAGVTQTPRYLIKTRGQQVTLSCSPISGHRSVSWYQQTPGQGLQFLFEYFSETQRNKGNFPGRFSGRQFSNSRSEMNVSTLELGDSALYLCASSLDPGGNTGELFFGEGSRLTVL.

This chain connects TRBV5-8 to TRBJ2-2; 12 positions agree with TRBD2. V lost 3 bases and J lost 2; bases outside the gene matches: 11. The CDR3 totals 19 residues. Germline CDR1 reads SGHTS; CDR2 reads YDEGEE. The CDR3 nucleotides read TGTGCCAGCAGCTGGGTTACGACTAGCGGGGGACAAAACACCGGGGAGCTGTTTTTT. Its protein product is CASSWVTTSGGQNTGELFF.

The CDR3 spells CASLTTSGRALRDNEQFF. The CDR3 region has the DNA TGTGCCAGCCTTACGACTAGCGGGAGGGCCCTTAGGGACAATGAGCAGTTCTTC. The V call is TRBV28, the J call TRBJ2-1; 14 bases map to TRBD2. The CDR3 is 18 residues long. The J segment lost 5 bases and the V segment lost 8 bases, leaving 14 bases of the junction unmatched. Germline CDR1 MDHEN, CDR2 SYDVKM.

This clone was observed a handful of times. Compared with germline, one end of the junction differs, possibly owing to a read error. The sample has other DNA sequences that encode this CDR3 too. V gene TRBV28 combines with J gene TRBJ2-3; D is perhaps TRBD2 (5 bases). This CDR3 comprises 14 residues. The germline CDR1 and CDR2 sequences are MDHEN and SYDVKM. The CDR3 loop reads CASSLWTSTDTQYF. The CDR3 DNA sequence: TGTGCCAGCAGTCTATGGACTAGCACAGATACGCAGTATTTT. Combining the CDR3 with reference TRBV28 and TRBJ2-3 gives the whole variable domain DVKVTQSSRYLVKRTGEKVFLECVQDMDHENMFWYRQDPGLGLRLIYFSYDVKMKEKGDIPEGYSVSREKKERFSLILESASTNQTSMYLCASSLWTSTDTQYFGPGTRLTVL.

There are a few counts of this clone. The chain is built from TRBV7-3 and TRBJ2-7; D is unresolved. The germline gives CDR1 SGHTA, CDR2 FQGTGA. V shed 6 bases and J shed 6 bases, with 18 bases lying between them. CDR3 length equals 14 residues. Here the CDR3 reads CASRPGLRRAEQYF. The CDR3 nucleotides are TGTGCCAGCAGGCCGGGTCTCCGTAGAGCCGAGCAGTACTTC.

CDR3 DNA sequence: TGTGCCAGCAGCCAGGCCAGGACAGATACGCAGTATTTT. It codes for CASSQARTDTQYF. This chain links TRBV16 with TRBJ2-3; D is unclear. This CDR3 contains 13 residues. V lost 3 bases and J 3 bases, leaving 7 bases between the germline ends. CDR1 is KGHSY, CDR2 FQNENV, per germline.

This clone was counted a few times. J is TRBJ1-2 and V is TRBV29-1; D may be TRBD1 (6 bases). The CDR3 extends over 13 amino acids. Trimming pared 7 bases from V and 3 bases from J, leaving 15 bases between. The germline V gene encodes CDR1 SQVTM and CDR2 ANQGSEA. The CDR3 reads CSGRGGSDYGYTF. As DNA, the CDR3 is TGCAGCGGGAGGGGGGGCTCGGACTATGGCTACACCTTC.

The V and J genes are TRBV7-9 and TRBJ2-1, with D tentatively TRBD2 (6 bases). Germline V gene data show CDR1 as SEHNR and CDR2 as FQNEAQ (reference sequence). The CDR3 spans 14 residues. V dropped 1 base and J dropped 7 bases, with 11 bases sitting between them. The CDR3 is CASSLVWGRNEQFF. The CDR3 DNA follows: TGTGCCAGCAGCTTAGTCTGGGGGAGGAATGAGCAGTTCTTC. Looking up the rest from reference TRBV7-9 and TRBJ2-1 gives the full variable domain: DTGVSQNPRHKITKRGQNVTFRCDPISEHNRLYWYRQTLGQGPEFLTYFQNEAQLEKSRLLSDRFSAERPKGSFSTLEIQRTEQGDSAMYLCASSLVWGRNEQFFGPGTRLTVL.

V usage is TRBV29-1 and J usage is TRBJ2-7; D gene unclear. V was cut by 7 bases and J by 6 bases, with 16 bases left in between. The CDR3 has 12 amino acids. The germline V gene has CDR1 SQVTM and CDR2 ANQGSEA. CDR3 protein: CSATEPDFEQYF. CDR3 nucleotide sequence: TGCAGCGCTACCGAGCCCGACTTCGAGCAGTACTTC.

This clone was detected a few times. The chain combines TRBV7-2 with TRBJ2-3; 7 nucleotides line up with TRBD1. The CDR3 has 15 amino acids. CDR1 and CDR2 from the germline V gene are SGHTA and FQGNSA. The V and J ends lost 1 base and 1 base, in that order; junction bases with no gene match: 2. CDR3 sequence: CASSLGGQGTDTQYF. The CDR3 DNA follows: TGTGCCAGCAGCTTAGGCGGACAGGGCACAGATACGCAGTATTTT. Full variable domain (remainder filled in from reference TRBV7-2 and TRBJ2-3): GAGVSQSPSNKVTEKGKDVELRCDPISGHTALYWYRQSLGQGLEFLIYFQGNSAPDKSGLPSDRFSAERTGGSVSTLTIQRTQQEDSAVYLCASSLGGQGTDTQYFGPGTRLTVL.

The J gene is TRBJ1-5, the V gene TRBV4-3; D call uncertain. Germline CDR1 is LGHNA and CDR2 is YSLEER. Trimming removed 0 bases from V and 5 bases from J, with 8 bases in between. The CDR3 has 14 amino acids. The DNA of the CDR3 is TGCGCCAGCAGCCAAGAAACAGCCCATCAGCCCCAGCATTTT. Translating it yields CASSQETAHQPQHF.

The chain employs TRBV18 and TRBJ1-1, with D unresolved. The length of the CDR3 is 13 residues. The germline V gene encodes CDR1 KGHSH and CDR2 LQKENI. Trimming pared 6 bases from V and 7 bases from J, leaving 15 bases between. In nucleotides, the CDR3 is TGTGCCAGCTCCCCCCAAGAGGGTAGTGAAGCTTTCTTT. Residues: CASSPQEGSEAFF.

The chain carries TRBV30 and TRBJ2-7, with a possible D match to TRBD1 (6 bases). The CDR3 runs 12 residues. From germline, CDR1 is GTSNPN and CDR2 SVGIG (reference sequence). The V end lost 4 bases, the J end lost 4 bases, and 11 bases lay between the germline ends. The CDR3 spells CAWNPGVYEQYF. The DNA for the CDR3 is TGTGCCTGGAATCCAGGGGTATACGAGCAGTACTTC.

The gene calls are TRBV7-2 and TRBJ2-1; 7 nucleotides align to TRBD2. The CDR3 is 17 amino acids. Per germline, CDR1 SGHTA and CDR2 FQGNSA. After removal of 6 bases from V and 8 bases from J, the junction contained 19 bases not matched to a gene. The CDR3 region has the DNA TGTGCCAGCAGACGCACGGGAAGCGGGATATGGAACGATGAGCAGTTCTTC. Translating gives CASRRTGSGIWNDEQFF.

CDR3 DNA sequence: TGCAGCGTTGAAGCTCTCGGAAGAGGGGGAGGCTACACCTTC. Encoded protein: CSVEALGRGGGYTF. The gene calls are TRBV29-1 and TRBJ1-2; a possible D gene is TRBD1 (6 bases). Trimming took 1 base from V and 8 from J, leaving 17 bases between them. CDR1 and CDR2 (germline): SQVTM, ANQGSEA. This CDR3 contains 14 residues.

This clone has more than one count but fewer than ten. The chain's CDR3 is CASKDLGSYEQYF. Written as DNA, the CDR3 is TGTGCCAGTAAAGACTTAGGCTCCTACGAGCAGTACTTC. The chain joins TRBV19 to TRBJ2-7; D is unresolved. V gave up 7 bases and J gave up 0 bases, with 10 bases separating them. This CDR3 contains 13 residues. Germline lookup yields CDR1 LNHDA and CDR2 SQIVND (reference sequence).

The J gene is TRBJ2-4, the V gene TRBV11-2; D possibly corresponds to TRBD2 (6 bases). Germline CDR1 SGHAT, CDR2 FQNNGV. Trimming cost V 5 bases and J 3 bases, with 11 bases left between them. The CDR3 covers 14 residues. DNA for the CDR3: TGTGCCAGCAGCCCGGGAGTCGACAAAAACATTCAGTACTTC. Protein product: CASSPGVDKNIQYF.

This sequence joins TRBV7-2 and TRBJ2-3, with TRBD2 matching over 7 bases. The length of the CDR3 is 15 residues. Germline V gives CDR1 SGHTA, CDR2 FQGNSA. The V and J ends lost 3 bases and 4 bases, in that order; junction bases with no gene match: 7. The CDR3 is CASSFSSGTSDTQYF. CDR3 bases: TGTGCCAGCAGCTTTTCCAGCGGGACCTCAGATACGCAGTATTTT.